Below, 31 T cell receptor beta chains from the same sample are listed, as sequenced in a study of OX40 agonist ivuxolimab in advanced cancers. Measured with immunoSEQ multiplex PCR; TCRdb has only the in-frame clones, and not every one. This table has approximately 130,000 clones, roughly nine tenths appearing once. The starting material was CD4+ or CD8+ T cells sorted from blood, obtained in a trial of the OX40 agonist ivuxolimab. The receptors come from an adult with an advanced solid tumor such as melanoma, head and neck, liver or kidney cancer.

V gene TRBV9 combines with J gene TRBJ2-1; perhaps D is TRBD1 or TRBD2 (5 bases each). The CDR3 consists of 17 residues. Germline-derived CDR1 and CDR2 are SGDLS and YYNGEE. V was trimmed by 4 bases and J by 5 bases, leaving 22 bases between them. CDR3 protein: CASSTSVREGPNNEQFF. DNA of the CDR3: TGTGCCAGCAGCACGAGCGTTCGAGAGGGACCCAACAATGAGCAGTTCTTC. The variable domain in full, completed from reference TRBV9 and TRBJ2-1, reads DSGVTQTPKHLITATGQRVTLRCSPRSGDLSVYWYQQSLDQGLQFLIQYYNGEERAKGNILERFSAQQFPDLHSELNLSSLELGDSALYFCASSTSVREGPNNEQFFGPGTRLTVL.

V gene TRBV10-3 combines with J gene TRBJ2-2; D is unclear. The CDR3 spans 15 residues. Per the germline V gene, CDR1 is ENHRY and CDR2 is SYGVKD. V was cut by 2 bases and J by 1 base, with 8 bases left in between. CDR3 DNA: TGTGCCATCAGTGAGCTGAGACAGAACACCGGGGAGCTGTTTTTT. This gives the protein CAISELRQNTGELFF.

This rearrangement joins TRBV19 to TRBJ2-6; D is unresolved. Germline V lookup: CDR1 LNHDA, CDR2 SQIVND (reference sequence). The CDR3 sequence is 13 residues long. Deletions cut 7 bases from V and 2 bases from J, with 6 bases between. CDR3 in amino acids: CASTSTGANVLTF. In DNA, the CDR3 is TGTGCCAGTACCTCAACTGGGGCCAACGTCCTGACTTTC.

This clone appeared a single time. V is TRBV2 and J is TRBJ1-3; tentatively, D is TRBD1 (5 bases). The CDR3 loop spans 17 amino acids. Trimming took off 2 bases at V and 2 bases at J, with 16 bases between the two ends. Germline V gene sequence: CDR1 SNHLY, CDR2 FYNNEI. The CDR3 here is CASSERGMEGAGNTIYF. CDR3 DNA sequence: TGTGCCAGCAGTGAACGGGGGATGGAAGGAGCTGGAAACACCATATATTTT.

This clone was seen only once. The gene calls are TRBV5-5 and TRBJ1-2; 7 bases agree with TRBD1. Trimming removed 4 bases from V and 4 bases from J; junction bases left unmatched: 13. CDR1 and CDR2 (germline): SGHKS, YYEKEE (reference sequence). The CDR3 is made up of 16 amino acids. CDR3 sequence reads: CASSPRDSQQFYGYTF. The DNA of the CDR3 is TGTGCCAGCAGCCCACGGGACAGCCAGCAATTCTATGGCTACACCTTC.

V gene TRBV9 combines with J gene TRBJ1-2; D possibly corresponds to TRBD1 (6 bases). The CDR3 extends over 15 amino acids. Germline CDR1 SGDLS, CDR2 YYNGEE. Trimming stripped 1 base from V and 6 bases from J, with 16 bases between. CDR3 residues: CASSVNGGGENGYTF. The CDR3 DNA reads as TGTGCCAGCAGCGTAAATGGGGGCGGAGAGAATGGCTACACCTTC.

The gene calls are TRBV7-2 and TRBJ2-2; 12 bases align to TRBD2. The germline gives CDR1 SGHTA, CDR2 FQGNSA. After removal of 1 base from V and 5 bases from J, the junction contained 5 bases not matched to a gene. The CDR3 consists of 17 residues. The CDR3: CASSLGLAGAKTGELFF. For the CDR3, the DNA is TGTGCCAGCAGCTTAGGACTAGCGGGAGCAAAAACCGGGGAGCTGTTTTTT.

The chain couples TRBV5-1 to TRBJ2-2, with 9 bases that match TRBD1. The CDR3 is 16 amino acids. The germline V gene has CDR1 SGHRS and CDR2 YFSETQ. The V gene end was trimmed by 1 base and the J gene end by 3 bases; junction bases not matched to a gene: 4. The CDR3 nucleotides are TGCGCCAGCAGCTTGTCGAGACAGGGGGACACCGGGGAGCTGTTTTTT. Amino acid sequence: CASSLSRQGDTGELFF.

The chain recombines TRBV19 with TRBJ1-3; D is unclear. CDR3 size: 13 residues. V was cut by 8 bases and J by 4 bases, with 12 bases left in between. Germline V gene lookup returns CDR1 LNHDA and CDR2 SQIVND (reference sequence). CDR3 amino acids: CASSLLGGNTIYF. For the CDR3, the DNA is TGTGCCAGTTCTCTCCTGGGCGGAAACACCATATATTTT.

The V and J genes are TRBV28 and TRBJ1-4; D is possibly TRBD1 (5 bases). This CDR3 region has 15 residues. CDR1 and CDR2 from the germline V gene are MDHEN and SYDVKM. V was trimmed by 3 bases and J by 7 bases, leaving 15 bases between them. CDR3 in amino acids: CASSLPDSVGEKLFF. CDR3 DNA sequence: TGTGCCAGCAGTTTGCCCGACAGCGTCGGTGAAAAACTGTTTTTT.

This clone has a handful of counts. This chain connects TRBV6-5 to TRBJ2-1; no definite D call. The germline V and J ends were trimmed by 8 bases and 0 bases, with 11 bases remaining between them. The CDR3 covers 14 residues. Germline V gene sequence: CDR1 MNHEY, CDR2 SVGAGI. In nucleotides, the CDR3 is TGTGCCAGCCGCCTTCGGAACTCCTACAATGAGCAGTTCTTC. Translated: CASRLRNSYNEQFF.

This rearrangement joins TRBV13 to TRBJ1-1; 7 positions agree with TRBD1. Trimming cost V 6 bases and J 6 bases; bases outside gene matches: 13. Germline V lookup: CDR1 PRHDT, CDR2 FYEKMQ (reference sequence). This CDR3 has 15 amino acids. The CDR3, as DNA: TGTGCCAGCAGTCGACGCAGACAGGGAGCGGCTGAAGCTTTCTTT. The encoded protein is CASSRRRQGAAEAFF.

The chain has TRBV6-4 and TRBJ2-5; unclear D gene. V gave up 4 bases and J gave up 0 bases, with 6 bases separating them. The germline CDR1 and CDR2 sequences are MRHNA and SNTAGT. The length of the CDR3 is 13 residues. The DNA of the CDR3 is TGTGCCAGCAGTGTCAATGACCAAGAGACCCAGTACTTC. Translation: CASSVNDQETQYF.

The chain joins TRBV28 to TRBJ2-5; tentative D call: TRBD1 (5 bases). Trimming removed 4 bases from V and 7 bases from J, with 25 bases in between. The CDR3 runs 17 residues. Germline V CDR1 and CDR2: MDHEN, SYDVKM. CDR3 protein: CASSSISMPSKRGTQYF. CDR3 DNA sequence: TGTGCCAGCAGTTCTATCTCAATGCCCAGCAAAAGGGGGACCCAGTACTTC.

The CDR3 reads CASSSGDFYEQYF. Here the CDR3 DNA reads TGTGCCAGCTCTTCAGGGGATTTCTACGAGCAGTACTTC. The genes are TRBV28 and TRBJ2-7; D is perhaps TRBD1 (6 bases). Looked up from germline, CDR1 is MDHEN and CDR2 is SYDVKM. Trimming shortened V by 8 bases and J by 3 bases, and 14 bases separated the two germline ends. This CDR3 region has 13 residues.

The chain couples TRBV9 to TRBJ1-2; the D gene is possibly TRBD1 (5 bases). CDR1 and CDR2 (germline): SGDLS, YYNGEE. CDR3 size: 13 residues. The V and J ends lost 3 bases and 5 bases respectively, with 11 bases between them. The CDR3 bases are TGTGCCAGCAGCGGACAGATAGCTTATGGCTACACCTTC. Amino acids: CASSGQIAYGYTF.

This sequence joins TRBV6-5 and TRBJ2-7; 10 positions agree with TRBD2. V trimming: 6 bases; J trimming: 6 bases; junction bases outside the gene matches: 8. The CDR3 runs 14 residues. The V gene's germline CDR1 is MNHEY and CDR2 SVGAGI. The CDR3 DNA reads as TGTGCCAGCAGGGGACTAGCGCCTCTTTCCGAGCAGTACTTC. It is translated as CASRGLAPLSEQYF.

This sequence joins TRBV14 and TRBJ1-2; possible D gene TRBD1, 5 bases. Trimming shortened V by 1 base and J by 2 bases, and 11 bases separated the two germline ends. The CDR3 is 15 residues long. Germline loops: CDR1 SGHDN, CDR2 FVKESK. This CDR3 reads CASSQVGAGNYGYTF. The CDR3 nucleotides are TGTGCCAGCAGCCAAGTTGGGGCAGGGAACTATGGCTACACCTTC.

The rearrangement joins TRBV21-1 to TRBJ2-1; the table's D call, TRBD2, was not checked against the DNA. TRBV21-1 is described as a pseudogene. The CDR3 has 11 residues. The CDR3 DNA reads as TGTGCCAGCAGGAGTAACCATGAGCAGTTCTTC. This sequence encodes CASRSNHEQFF.

The J gene is TRBJ1-5, the V gene TRBV30; 7 bases match TRBD1. After removal of 2 bases from V and 3 bases from J, the junction contained 13 bases not matched to a gene. The CDR3 covers 17 residues. Looked up from germline, CDR1 is GTSNPN and CDR2 is SVGIG (reference sequence). CDR3 nucleotides: TGTGCCTGGAGTTTGGGATTTCGGGACAGTAACAATCAGCCCCAGCATTTT. Amino acid sequence: CAWSLGFRDSNNQPQHF.

This clone came up once. The V gene is TRBV28, the J gene TRBJ2-7; D uncertain. The CDR3 length is 12 residues. Germline lookup yields CDR1 MDHEN and CDR2 SYDVKM. Trimming took 2 bases from V and 6 from J, leaving 8 bases between them. In nucleotides, the CDR3 is TGTGCCAGCAGTTTAGTCTCGGCCGAGCAGTACTTC. As protein: CASSLVSAEQYF.

The rearrangement uses TRBV6-5 and TRBJ2-7; 9 bases agree with TRBD2. Unmatched junction bases numbered 3, after V lost 6 bases and J lost 3 bases. CDR3 length: 13 amino acids. The germline CDR1 and CDR2 sequences are MNHEY and SVGAGI. CDR3 in DNA: TGTGCCAGCAGGCCGACTAGCGGCTACGAGCAGTACTTC. Amino acid sequence: CASRPTSGYEQYF.

The chain recombines TRBV5-1 with TRBJ2-7; 10 bases line up with TRBD1. The V gene end was trimmed by 2 bases and the J gene end by 6 bases; junction bases not matched to a gene: 5. The germline gives CDR1 SGHRS, CDR2 YFSETQ. This CDR3 spans 14 amino acids. The CDR3 reads CASSFMGQGFEQYF. CDR3 DNA: TGCGCCAGCAGCTTCATGGGACAGGGGTTCGAGCAGTACTTC.

This chain uses TRBV19 with TRBJ1-5, with D uncertain. Trimming took off 1 base at V and 2 bases at J, with 12 bases between the two ends. The CDR3 consists of 16 residues. Germline CDR1 and CDR2: LNHDA and SQIVND (reference sequence). As DNA, the CDR3 is TGTGCCAGTAGTATAGTGGGAGGAGATGGCAATCAGCCCCAGCATTTT. Its protein is CASSIVGGDGNQPQHF.

The rearrangement links TRBV7-2 to TRBJ2-1; D call uncertain. The CDR3 is made up of 14 amino acids. In germline, CDR1 is SGHTA, CDR2 FQGNSA. The V end lost 3 bases, the J end lost 7 bases, and 13 bases lay between the germline ends. The CDR3 region is CASSFDTPGNEQFF. For the CDR3, the DNA is TGTGCCAGCAGCTTCGACACCCCCGGGAATGAGCAGTTCTTC.

The chain has TRBV6-1 and TRBJ1-1, with D unresolved. Trimming took off 4 bases at V and 1 base at J, with 13 bases between the two ends. The CDR3 totals 15 residues. CDR1 and CDR2 from the germline V gene are MNHNS and SASEGT. This CDR3 reads CASSVDPFGNTEAFF. CDR3 coding DNA: TGTGCCAGCAGTGTAGATCCTTTCGGGAACACTGAAGCTTTCTTT.

The J gene is TRBJ2-2, the V gene TRBV6-5; a possible D gene is TRBD1 (6 bases). The CDR3 consists of 15 residues. Germline V gene lookup returns CDR1 MNHEY and CDR2 SVGAGI. V lost 0 bases, J lost 6 bases, and 11 bases lay in between. The CDR3 protein is CASSYSVRGAGELFF. The CDR3, as DNA: TGTGCCAGCAGTTACTCGGTCAGGGGAGCCGGGGAGCTGTTTTTT.

The chain uses TRBV5-1 and TRBJ2-7, with D unresolved. V was shortened by 2 bases and J by 3 bases, with 9 bases between the two germline ends. This CDR3 region has 13 residues. Germline V CDR1 and CDR2: SGHRS, YFSETQ. In nucleotides, the CDR3 is TGCGCCAGCAGCTTAGGGTATGGCTACGAGCAGTACTTC. It codes for CASSLGYGYEQYF.

The chain couples TRBV2 to TRBJ1-1; 9 nucleotides line up with TRBD1. Trimming took 6 bases from V and 4 from J; bases not matched to a gene: 6. This CDR3 is 14 amino acids long. Germline loops: CDR1 SNHLY, CDR2 FYNNEI. The CDR3 reads CASRGQGSGTEAFF. As DNA, the CDR3 is TGTGCCAGCAGGGGACAGGGATCTGGCACTGAAGCTTTCTTT.

The chain couples TRBV11-2 to TRBJ2-5; D assignment may be TRBD1 or TRBD2 (5 bases each). CDR3 size: 17 residues. V gave up 4 bases and J gave up 5 bases, with 23 bases separating them. The germline gives CDR1 SGHAT, CDR2 FQNNGV. The CDR3 reads CASSSPRGRPAGETQYF. The CDR3 DNA reads TGTGCCAGCAGCTCTCCTCGGGGAAGGCCTGCAGGGGAGACCCAGTACTTC.

V and J are TRBV6-6 and TRBJ1-2; TRBD1 aligns across 11 bases. Germline-derived CDR1 and CDR2 are MNHNY and SVGAGI (reference sequence). The V and J ends lost 2 bases and 10 bases, in that order; junction bases with no gene match: 3. The CDR3 spans 13 residues. The CDR3 here is CASSYTGQGAYTF. The CDR3 DNA reads TGTGCCAGCAGTTACACTGGACAGGGGGCCTACACCTTC.